Below are 20 T cell receptor beta chains sequenced from a single sample in a study of shared clonotypes between healthy human individuals. The method was immunoSEQ multiplex PCR; TCRdb's version includes in-frame clones alone and lacks a portion of them. The sample carries 2,100,000 or so clones, about 94% recorded once. The specimen was naive CD4+ T cells sorted from blood. Subset reported: CD45RA+ positively selected. These receptors were collected from a man aged 18 to 35 in good health.

The gene calls are TRBV6-1 and TRBJ1-5; unclear D gene. V dropped 3 bases and J dropped 0 bases, with 9 bases sitting between them. Germline CDR1 and CDR2: MNHNS and SASEGT. This CDR3 region has 15 residues. This chain's CDR3 is CASSDMGSSNQPQHF. CDR3 in DNA: TGTGCCAGCAGTGATATGGGGTCTAGCAATCAGCCCCAGCATTTT.

V usage is TRBV7-2 and J usage is TRBJ2-1, with D unclear. V dropped 0 bases and J dropped 0 bases, with 9 bases sitting between them. The CDR3 runs to 16 residues. From germline, CDR1 is SGHTA and CDR2 FQGNSA. The CDR3 loop is CASSLAGTASYNEQFF. CDR3 nucleotide sequence: TGTGCCAGCAGCTTAGCCGGAACGGCCTCCTACAATGAGCAGTTCTTC.

The CDR3 loop reads CASSLERDRQETQYF. The CDR3 DNA reads as TGCGCCAGCAGCTTGGAGCGGGACCGCCAAGAGACCCAGTACTTC. The chain combines TRBV5-1 with TRBJ2-5, with 7 bases fitting TRBD2. The CDR3 sequence is 15 residues long. CDR1 SGHRS and CDR2 YFSETQ come from the germline V gene. The trim removed 0 bases at V and 1 base at J, leaving 3 bases unmatched.

The chain is built from TRBV6-5 and TRBJ1-2, with D tentatively TRBD1 (5 bases). V was pared by 7 bases and J by 6 bases, with 15 bases between. CDR1 and CDR2 from the germline V gene are MNHEY and SVGAGI. The CDR3 length is 13 residues. The CDR3 DNA reads as TGTGCCAGCAAGGCCATGGGGACCAATGGCTACACCTTC. Translation: CASKAMGTNGYTF.

This chain links TRBV6-1 with TRBJ1-6, with D uncertain. Germline V gene sequence: CDR1 MNHNS, CDR2 SASEGT. Between the trimmed V and J ends, which lost 2 bases and 7 bases, there was a span of 12 bases. The CDR3 is 15 residues long. The CDR3 region is CASSESNSRNSPLHF. The CDR3 DNA reads as TGTGCCAGCAGTGAAAGCAATTCGCGAAATTCACCCCTCCACTTT.

The chain uses TRBV5-6 and TRBJ1-3; no firm D call. Looked up from germline, CDR1 is SGHDT and CDR2 is YYEEEE. CDR3 size: 14 residues. V was shortened by 4 bases and J by 2 bases, with 10 bases between the two germline ends. Here the CDR3 DNA reads TGTGCCAGCAGCCCGTGGTCCACTGGAAACACCATATATTTT. It translates to CASSPWSTGNTIYF.

The chain recombines TRBV5-4 with TRBJ2-5; D not certain. This CDR3 comprises 13 residues. From germline, CDR1 is SGHNT and CDR2 YYREEE (reference sequence). V was shortened by 0 bases and J by 1 base, with 4 bases between the two germline ends. CDR3 region: CASSLAFQETQYF. CDR3 DNA: TGTGCCAGCAGCTTGGCCTTCCAAGAGACCCAGTACTTC.

The chain carries TRBV15 and TRBJ2-7; 8 bases align to TRBD2. CDR1 is LNHNV, CDR2 YYDKDF, per germline (reference sequence). V lost 0 bases to trimming and J lost 7 bases; unmatched junction nucleotides: 8. The length of the CDR3 is 15 residues. This CDR3 is CATSRDPAGVYEQYF. The CDR3 DNA reads as TGTGCCACCAGCAGAGATCCAGCGGGAGTGTATGAGCAGTACTTC. Variable domain in full (rest from reference TRBV15 and TRBJ2-7): DAMVIQNPRYQVTQFGKPVTLSCSQTLNHNVMYWYQQKSSQAPKLLFHYYDKDFNNEADTPDNFQSRRPNTSFCFLDIRSPGLGDTAMYLCATSRDPAGVYEQYFGPGTRLTVT.

The DNA of the CDR3 is TGCGCCAGCAGCTTGCGGGGGGACAGAACCTACGAGCAGTACTTC. Its translation is CASSLRGDRTYEQYF. V usage is TRBV5-1 and J usage is TRBJ2-7, with D perhaps being TRBD1 or TRBD2 (7 bases each). Germline CDR1 is SGHRS and CDR2 is YFSETQ. There are 15 residues in the CDR3. V lost 1 base, J lost 2 bases, and 13 bases lay in between.

The chain is built from TRBV7-9 and TRBJ1-5; 10 bases fit TRBD1. Germline V gene data show CDR1 as SEHNR and CDR2 as FQNEAQ (reference sequence). Trimming took 3 bases from V and 1 from J; bases not matched to a gene: 3. This CDR3 comprises 16 residues. CDR3 sequence: CASSFGQGESNQPQHF. DNA of the CDR3: TGTGCCAGCAGCTTCGGACAGGGGGAAAGCAATCAGCCCCAGCATTTT.

V usage is TRBV9 and J usage is TRBJ2-3; TRBD2 matches 9 bases. V dropped 0 bases and J dropped 3; count of bases not matched to a gene: 5. The CDR3 totals 16 residues. Germline CDR1 reads SGDLS; CDR2 reads YYNGEE. The CDR3 nucleotides are TGTGCCAGCAGCGTAGACGGCGGGAGGGTAACAGATACGCAGTATTTT. It specifies CASSVDGGRVTDTQYF.

V usage is TRBV29-1 and J usage is TRBJ2-7; TRBD2 aligns across 9 bases. Germline CDR1 and CDR2: SQVTM and ANQGSEA. The CDR3 runs 14 residues. Germline trimming cut 2 bases from V and 8 bases from J; bases unmatched to any gene: 10. The CDR3 DNA follows: TGCAGCGTTGAATCTGCGGGAGGGCCTCTACAGCAGTACTTC. It is translated as CSVESAGGPLQQYF.

The chain's CDR3 is CASSFSRPSYEQYF. The CDR3 nucleotides read TGTGCCAGCAGCTTCTCGAGACCCTCCTACGAGCAGTACTTC. The rearrangement joins TRBV7-2 to TRBJ2-7; D gene ambiguous. The CDR3 sequence is 14 residues long. V lost 3 bases and J lost 0, with 9 bases in between. Germline values: CDR1 SGHTA, CDR2 FQGNSA. Combining the CDR3 with reference TRBV7-2 and TRBJ2-7 gives the whole variable domain GAGVSQSPSNKVTEKGKDVELRCDPISGHTALYWYRQSLGQGLEFLIYFQGNSAPDKSGLPSDRFSAERTGGSVSTLTIQRTQQEDSAVYLCASSFSRPSYEQYFGPGTRLTVT.

Worth noting for this clone: The same CDR3 is also encoded by other DNA sequences in this sample. V and J are TRBV30 and TRBJ1-5, with D perhaps TRBD1 (6 bases). The CDR3 loop spans 13 amino acids. Germline-derived CDR1 and CDR2 are GTSNPN and SVGIG (reference sequence). V lost 2 bases, J lost 2 bases, and 7 bases lay in between. CDR3 nucleotides: TGTGCCTGGAGTAGACAGGGCAATCAGCCCCAGCATTTT. This gives the protein CAWSRQGNQPQHF.

V gene TRBV29-1 combines with J gene TRBJ2-2, with TRBD1 matching over 9 bases. Germline V CDR1 and CDR2: SQVTM, ANQGSEA. The CDR3 is 12 amino acids. V gave up 5 bases and J gave up 8 bases; unmatched junction bases: 3. CDR3 coding DNA: TGCAGCGTTTGGGACAGGGCGGGGGAGCTGTTTTTT. It is translated as CSVWDRAGELFF.

The genes are TRBV6-6 and TRBJ2-7; 8 positions agree with TRBD2. CDR3 length equals 14 residues. Germline trimming cut 6 bases from V and 3 bases from J; bases unmatched to any gene: 7. Germline V gene data show CDR1 as MNHNY and CDR2 as SVGAGI (reference sequence). For the CDR3, the DNA is TGTGCCAGCAGCGCCGGGGGGGCGAACTACGAGCAGTACTTC. This codes for CASSAGGANYEQYF.

This clone was seen a few times. The same CDR3 also results from other DNA sequences found in this sample. This chain connects TRBV5-1 to TRBJ2-2; TRBD2 matches 11 bases. Germline V gene lookup returns CDR1 SGHRS and CDR2 YFSETQ. V trimming: 2 bases; J trimming: 0 bases; junction bases outside the gene matches: 0. The CDR3 is 16 amino acids. CDR3 bases: TGCGCCAGCAGCTTACTAGCGGGGGCGAACACCGGGGAGCTGTTTTTT. This translates into CASSLLAGANTGELFF.

The J gene is TRBJ1-2, the V gene TRBV7-8; no reliable D call. Trimming took 4 bases from V and 4 from J, leaving 16 bases between them. Germline CDR1 reads SGHVS; CDR2 reads FQNEAQ. The CDR3 has 15 residues. CDR3 amino acids: CASSSPEGQVYGYTF. In DNA form, the CDR3 reads TGTGCCAGCAGCTCACCCGAAGGGCAGGTCTATGGCTACACCTTC.

V and J are TRBV10-3 and TRBJ1-2; no firm D call. The CDR3 length is 15 residues. With 0 bases removed from V and 9 bases from J, the gap between germline ends came to 17 bases. CDR1 is ENHRY, CDR2 SYGVKD, per germline. CDR3 loop: CAISESGLIIPRYTF. CDR3 coding DNA: TGTGCCATCAGTGAGTCAGGCCTAATTATACCCCGCTACACCTTC.

This chain connects TRBV5-1 to TRBJ1-3; D perhaps matches TRBD1 (5 bases). The CDR3 runs 14 residues. The germline V and J ends were trimmed by 6 bases and 0 bases, with 10 bases remaining between them. In germline, CDR1 is SGHRS, CDR2 YFSETQ. The CDR3 DNA reads as TGCGCCAGCACACTCGGGGGCTCTGGAAACACCATATATTTT. Translating gives CASTLGGSGNTIYF.